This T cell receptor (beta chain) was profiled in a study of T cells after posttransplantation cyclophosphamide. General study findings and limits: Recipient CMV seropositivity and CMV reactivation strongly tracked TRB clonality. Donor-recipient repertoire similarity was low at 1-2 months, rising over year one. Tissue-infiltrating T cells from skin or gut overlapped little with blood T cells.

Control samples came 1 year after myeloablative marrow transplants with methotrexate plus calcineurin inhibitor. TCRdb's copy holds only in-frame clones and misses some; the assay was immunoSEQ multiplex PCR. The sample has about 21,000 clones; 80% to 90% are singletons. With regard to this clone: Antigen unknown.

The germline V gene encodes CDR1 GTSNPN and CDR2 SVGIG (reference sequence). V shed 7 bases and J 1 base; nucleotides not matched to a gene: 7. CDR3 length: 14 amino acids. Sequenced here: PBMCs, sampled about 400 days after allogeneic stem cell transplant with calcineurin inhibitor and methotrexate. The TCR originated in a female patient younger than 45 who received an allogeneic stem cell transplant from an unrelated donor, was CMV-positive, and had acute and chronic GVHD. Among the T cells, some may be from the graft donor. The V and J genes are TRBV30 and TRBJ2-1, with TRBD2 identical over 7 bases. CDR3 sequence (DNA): TGTGCCTCCCAGGGTAGCGGGTCCTACAATGAGCAGTTCTTC. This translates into CASQGSGSYNEQFF.